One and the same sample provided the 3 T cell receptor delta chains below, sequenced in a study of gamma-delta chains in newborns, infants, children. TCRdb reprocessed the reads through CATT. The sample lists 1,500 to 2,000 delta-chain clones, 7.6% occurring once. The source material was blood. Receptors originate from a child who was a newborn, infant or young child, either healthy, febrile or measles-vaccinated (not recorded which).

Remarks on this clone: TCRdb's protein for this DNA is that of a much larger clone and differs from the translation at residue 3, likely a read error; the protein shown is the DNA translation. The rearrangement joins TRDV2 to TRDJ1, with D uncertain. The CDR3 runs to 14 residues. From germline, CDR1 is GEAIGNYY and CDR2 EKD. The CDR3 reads CAGDRTDYTDKLIF. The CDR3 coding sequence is TGTGCCGGTGACCGTACTGATTACACCGATAAACTCATCTTT.

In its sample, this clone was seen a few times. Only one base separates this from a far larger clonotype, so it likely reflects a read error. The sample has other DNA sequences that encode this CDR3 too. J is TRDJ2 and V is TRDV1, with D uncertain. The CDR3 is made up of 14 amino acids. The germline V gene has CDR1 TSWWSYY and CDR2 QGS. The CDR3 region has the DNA TGTGCTCTTGGGGAACAGAACCTTGCAGCGCAACTCTTCTTT. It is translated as CALGEQNLAAQLFF.

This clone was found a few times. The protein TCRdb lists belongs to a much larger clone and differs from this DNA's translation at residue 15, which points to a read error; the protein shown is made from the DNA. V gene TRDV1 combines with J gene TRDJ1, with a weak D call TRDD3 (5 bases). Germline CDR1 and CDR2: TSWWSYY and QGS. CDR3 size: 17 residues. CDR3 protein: CALGELWDLGYTDKPIF. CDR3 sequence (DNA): TGTGCTCTTGGGGAACTATGGGATCTGGGTTACACCGATAAACCCATCTTT.